The 9 T cell receptor beta chains listed next were all sequenced from one sample in a study of blood T cell repertoires in COVID-19. Assay used: immunoSEQ multiplex PCR; TCRdb lists only in-frame clones, some missing. The table lists some 130,000 clones, about 87% of them singletons, with 3% to 4% in the top ten. Sequenced input: peripheral blood. The receptors stem from a woman between 55 and 75 years old with acute or convalescent COVID-19.

This clone was found once. The junction shows a germline mismatch at one end, possibly a read error. This chain connects TRBV7-8 to TRBJ1-6; TRBD1 matches 7 bases. The CDR3 has 14 amino acids. Germline values: CDR1 SGHVS, CDR2 FQNEAQ. CDR3 loop: CANSFGTADSPLHF. CDR3 sequence (DNA): TGTGCCAACAGCTTTGGGACAGCGGATTCACCCCTCCACTTT.

V usage is TRBV7-2 and J usage is TRBJ2-7, with 10 bases lining up with TRBD1. CDR3 length: 14 amino acids. Germline V gene sequence: CDR1 SGHTA, CDR2 FQGNSA. The junction had 5 bases not matched to a gene; V was cut back by 5 bases and J by 4 bases. CDR3 amino acids: CASSLDRGQYEQYV. The CDR3 DNA reads TGTGCCAGCAGCCTAGACAGGGGGCAATACGAGCAGTACGTC.

The chain combines TRBV5-4 with TRBJ1-1; D uncertain. Between the trimmed V and J ends, which lost 4 bases and 0 bases, there was a span of 7 bases. Germline CDR1 SGHNT, CDR2 YYREEE (reference sequence). The CDR3 consists of 13 residues. Written as DNA, the CDR3 is TGTGCCAGCAGCCGCGCGATGAACACTGAAGCTTTCTTT. It encodes CASSRAMNTEAFF.

About this clone itself: Other DNA sequences in the sample encode the same CDR3. The gene calls are TRBV28 and TRBJ1-2, with D tentatively TRBD1 (6 bases). The V gene lost 2 bases and the J gene lost 2 bases, with 6 bases spanning the gap. This CDR3 is 13 amino acids long. The germline CDR1 and CDR2 sequences are MDHEN and SYDVKM. The CDR3 DNA follows: TGTGCCAGCAGTTTAGGACAGAACTATGGCTACACCTTC. This codes for CASSLGQNYGYTF.

This clone was picked up one time. The chain is built from TRBV7-9 and TRBJ2-3; 8 bases align to TRBD1. This CDR3 spans 16 amino acids. J gave up 0 bases and V 1 base, and 3 bases lay outside the gene matches. Germline V lookup: CDR1 SEHNR, CDR2 FQNEAQ (reference sequence). For the CDR3, the DNA is TGTGCCAGCAGCTTAGTGACAGGGGTGAGCACAGATACGCAGTATTTT. This codes for CASSLVTGVSTDTQYF.

The V call is TRBV9, the J call TRBJ2-2; 12 bases are a match to TRBD2. There are 17 residues in the CDR3. Germline V gene lookup returns CDR1 SGDLS and CDR2 YYNGEE. The V segment lost 1 base and the J segment 2 bases; nucleotides outside the gene matches: 3. This CDR3 reads CASSVLAGGPNTGELFF. Written as DNA, the CDR3 is TGTGCCAGCAGCGTACTAGCGGGAGGGCCAAACACCGGGGAGCTGTTTTTT.

Notes on this clone: Its ends do not fully match the called genes, so a read error is possible. This chain connects TRBV9 to TRBJ2-1; 11 positions agree with TRBD2. The CDR3 covers 15 residues. Germline V lookup: CDR1 SGDLS, CDR2 YYNGEE. CDR3 in DNA: TGTGCCAGCAGCGTAACTAGCGGGGGACACAATAAGCAGTTCTTC. Its protein is CASSVTSGGHNKQFF.

The rearrangement links TRBV5-1 to TRBJ1-2, with 8 bases aligning to TRBD1. Germline-derived CDR1 and CDR2 are SGHRS and YFSETQ. The CDR3 is 15 residues long. The trim removed 4 bases at V and 8 bases at J, leaving 13 bases unmatched. CDR3 coding DNA: TGCGCCAGCAGCCCCGAGGGGGACAGGTTGAACGGCTACACCTTC. Translation: CASSPEGDRLNGYTF.

The CDR3 sequence is CASSVAPTAVNEKLFF. Here the CDR3 DNA reads TGTGCCAGCAGCGTAGCTCCCACAGCCGTTAATGAAAAACTGTTTTTT. The rearrangement joins TRBV9 to TRBJ1-4; D is ambiguous. In germline, CDR1 is SGDLS, CDR2 YYNGEE. The CDR3 length is 16 residues. The V gene lost 0 bases and the J gene lost 4 bases, with 13 bases spanning the gap.